Reported below is one T cell receptor (beta chain). What it binds is unknown. Germline loops: CDR1 MNHEY, CDR2 SVGEGT. Trimming left V 5 bases short and J 2 bases short, with 19 bases between. This CDR3 spans 16 amino acids. TCRdb redid the calling of the RT-PCR reads with MiXCR, one entry per CDR3 protein. The table includes roughly 790,000 distinct CDR3 sequences, about 20% detected once. This sample is drawn from a study of response to subunit inactivated influenza vaccine. Study results and limitations: Every seasonal influenza vaccination brings in few new T cells, the authors suggested.

The sequence came from a man in his fifties who received an inactivated influenza vaccine. V gene TRBV6-2 or TRBV6-3 combines with J gene TRBJ2-7; no firm D call. The material was PBMCs from blood, obtained less than 6 days after vaccination. The DNA of the CDR3 is TGTGCCAGCAGTCCCAACGACGGCAGGTCAGCCTACGAGCAGTACTTC. Translating it yields CASSPNDGRSAYEQYF.